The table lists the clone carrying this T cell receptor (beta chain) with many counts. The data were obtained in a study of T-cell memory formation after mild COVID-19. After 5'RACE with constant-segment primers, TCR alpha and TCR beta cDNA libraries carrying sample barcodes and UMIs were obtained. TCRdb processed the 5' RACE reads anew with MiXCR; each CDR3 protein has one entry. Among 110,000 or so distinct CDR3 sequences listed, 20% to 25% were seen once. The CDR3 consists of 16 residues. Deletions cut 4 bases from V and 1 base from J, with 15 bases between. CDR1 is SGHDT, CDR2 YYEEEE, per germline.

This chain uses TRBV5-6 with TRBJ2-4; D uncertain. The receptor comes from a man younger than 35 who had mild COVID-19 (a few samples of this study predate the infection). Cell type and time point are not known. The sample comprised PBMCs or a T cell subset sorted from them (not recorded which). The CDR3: CASSVGSLHAKNIQYF. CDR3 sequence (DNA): TGTGCCAGCAGCGTCGGCAGTCTCCACGCCAAAAACATTCAGTACTTC.